These 30 T cell receptor beta chains were all obtained from the same sample, sequenced in a study of identical twins. One entry per CDR3 protein results from TCRdb running MiXCR on the 5' RACE reads. The table lists around 340,000 distinct CDR3 sequences, approximately 13% of them singletons, with roughly 7% in the top ten. This same sample was also part of a study on yellow fever vaccine responses in identical twins.

The sample consisted of CD8+ T cells sorted from blood. These receptors came from a woman between 18 and 30 years old in good health.

The sample holds a few counts of this clonotype. V and J are TRBV15 and TRBJ2-3, with 11 nucleotides matching TRBD2. CDR1 LNHNV and CDR2 YYDKDF come from the germline V gene (reference sequence). The ends lost 2 bases at V and 0 bases at J; junction bases unmatched: 16. This CDR3 spans 21 amino acids. CDR3 region: CATSRTLGRLAGGPSTDTQYF. The CDR3 nucleotides are TGTGCCACCAGCAGAACCCTGGGCCGTCTAGCGGGGGGACCTAGCACAGATACGCAGTATTTT.

The table lists this clonotype with a few counts. The CDR3, as DNA: TGCAGTGCCCCAGTCCCGGGGGTTCGCACAGATACGCAGTATTTT. It is translated as CSAPVPGVRTDTQYF. This chain joins TRBV20-1 and TRBJ2-3; maybe TRBD2 (6 bases). Germline-derived CDR1 and CDR2 are DFQATT and SNEGSKA (reference sequence). V lost 6 bases to trimming and J lost 1 base, with 17 bases between them. The CDR3 is made up of 15 amino acids.

Comments on this clonotype: At one end, the junction sequence differs from germline, possibly due to a read error. CDR3 coding DNA: TGCAGTGCTAGGGGTGCGGGGGGCCAAGACACCCAGTACTTC. The encoded protein is CSARGAGGQDTQYF. The chain combines TRBV20-1 with TRBJ2-5; TRBD2 matches at 8 bases. Germline V CDR1 and CDR2: DFQATT, SNEGSKA (reference sequence). The CDR3 has 14 amino acids.

The rearrangement joins TRBV7-8 to TRBJ2-3, with D hard to call. Germline CDR1 is SGHVS and CDR2 is FQNEAQ. V shed 1 base and J shed 6 bases, with 11 bases lying between them. The length of the CDR3 is 14 residues. DNA for the CDR3: TGTGCCAGCAGCTTAGAAACAGAGGCGGATACGCAGTATTTT. It encodes CASSLETEADTQYF. The full variable domain, rest sourced from reference TRBV7-8 and TRBJ2-3, is GAGVSQSPRYKVAKRGQDVALRCDPISGHVSLFWYQQALGQGPEFLTYFQNEAQLDKSGLPSDRFFAERPEGSVSTLKIQRTQQEDSAVYLCASSLETEADTQYFGPGTRLTVL.

This clonotype came up many times. The rearrangement links TRBV7-9 to TRBJ1-1, with TRBD1 matching over 9 bases. The V gene's germline CDR1 is SEHNR and CDR2 FQNEAQ (reference sequence). The CDR3 totals 16 residues. The trim removed 6 bases at V and 5 bases at J, leaving 13 bases unmatched. This CDR3 is CASRQEAGTGMTEAFF. Written as DNA, the CDR3 is TGTGCCAGCAGGCAGGAGGCAGGGACAGGGATGACTGAAGCTTTCTTT.

This sequence joins TRBV7-9 and TRBJ2-1; possible D gene TRBD2, 7 bases. V lost 5 bases and J 5 bases, leaving 19 bases between the germline ends. CDR3 length: 16 residues. In germline, CDR1 is SEHNR, CDR2 FQNEAQ (reference sequence). The CDR3 sequence: CASSPPGGLRNNEQFF. CDR3 DNA sequence: TGTGCCAGCAGCCCCCCGGGGGGCCTCCGGAACAATGAGCAGTTCTTC.

This clonotype was detected a few times. The rearrangement links TRBV4-2 to TRBJ2-2; TRBD2 matches 14 bases. There are 18 residues in the CDR3. Germline CDR1 reads LGHNA; CDR2 reads YNFKEQ. V gave up 0 bases and J gave up 6 bases; unmatched junction bases: 6. DNA for the CDR3: TGTGCCAGCAGCCAAGATCTTGTGGGACTAGCGGGAGCCGGGGAGCTGTTTTTT. This gives the protein CASSQDLVGLAGAGELFF.

This clonotype was counted a few times. This rearrangement joins TRBV10-2 to TRBJ2-7; TRBD1 aligns across 8 bases. Looked up from germline, CDR1 is WSHSY and CDR2 is SAAADI. After removal of 2 bases from V and 4 bases from J, the junction contained 16 bases not matched to a gene. The CDR3 totals 18 residues. CDR3 residues: CASSEARTGNILYYEQYF. The CDR3 nucleotides read TGCGCCAGCAGTGAGGCCCGGACAGGGAACATATTGTATTACGAGCAGTACTTC.

The chain links TRBV20-1 to TRBJ2-7, with TRBD1 matching over 8 bases. This CDR3 spans 15 amino acids. The ends lost 6 bases at V and 2 bases at J; junction bases unmatched: 12. The V gene's germline CDR1 is DFQATT and CDR2 SNEGSKA (reference sequence). The CDR3: CSAVDPGQETYEQYV. The CDR3 DNA follows: TGCAGTGCAGTAGATCCGGGACAGGAAACCTACGAGCAGTACGTC.

This clonotype was found many times. The chain couples TRBV7-9 to TRBJ2-5; TRBD1 matches at 7 bases. Germline lookup yields CDR1 SEHNR and CDR2 FQNEAQ (reference sequence). The CDR3 covers 16 residues. V lost 4 bases to trimming and J lost 4 bases; unmatched junction nucleotides: 12. CDR3 bases: TGTGCCAGCAGCTCGGAAAACGACAGGGCGGCAGAGACCCAGTACTTC. Translating it yields CASSSENDRAAETQYF.

This clonotype was seen at least ten times. The chain uses TRBV12-3 or TRBV12-4 and TRBJ2-1; possibly TRBD1 or TRBD2 for D (7 bases each). There are 14 residues in the CDR3. The V end lost 7 bases, the J end lost 4 bases, and 14 bases lay between the germline ends. The CDR3 loop reads CASTAQGGYNEQFF. For the CDR3, the DNA is TGTGCCAGCACGGCCCAGGGGGGGTACAATGAGCAGTTCTTC.

This clonotype occurred many times. V gene TRBV20-1 combines with J gene TRBJ2-1, with D possibly TRBD2 on 6 matching bases. There are 13 residues in the CDR3. CDR1 and CDR2 from the germline V gene are DFQATT and SNEGSKA (reference sequence). V was pared by 3 bases and J by 8 bases, with 14 bases between. The CDR3 spells CSASGSRGDEQFF. The CDR3, as DNA: TGCAGTGCTAGCGGGAGCCGTGGGGATGAGCAGTTCTTC.

This clonotype has just a few counts. J is TRBJ2-1 and V is TRBV27, with 13 positions matching TRBD2. CDR1 and CDR2 from the germline V gene are MNHEY and SMNVEV (reference sequence). Trimming took 2 bases from V and 7 from J; bases not matched to a gene: 5. The CDR3 contains 16 residues. CDR3: CASSLRLAGGFNEQFF. CDR3 sequence (DNA): TGTGCCAGCAGTTTACGACTAGCGGGAGGTTTTAATGAGCAGTTCTTC.

Many counts were recorded for this clonotype. J is TRBJ2-3 and V is TRBV5-1; 7 bases fit TRBD2. The CDR3 is 15 amino acids. V shed 0 bases and J 5 bases; nucleotides not matched to a gene: 6. CDR1 and CDR2 from the germline V gene are SGHRS and YFSETQ. The CDR3 DNA follows: TGCGCCAGCAGCTTGGGGGATATAGCGGGAGATACGCAGTATTTT. Encoded protein: CASSLGDIAGDTQYF.

The chain uses TRBV5-1 and TRBJ1-2; D ambiguous. This CDR3 is 12 amino acids long. Per the germline V gene, CDR1 is SGHRS and CDR2 is YFSETQ. Trimming took 1 base from V and 11 from J, leaving 12 bases between them. CDR3 DNA sequence: TGCGCCAGCAGCTTGTTGTCGGGGTCGTACACCTTC. Its protein product is CASSLLSGSYTF. The full variable domain, in which reference TRBV5-1 and TRBJ1-2 provide the parts outside the CDR3, is KAGVTQTPRYLIKTRGQQVTLSCSPISGHRSVSWYQQTPGQGLQFLFEYFSETQRNKGNFPGRFSGRQFSNSRSEMNVSTLELGDSALYLCASSLLSGSYTFGSGTRLTVV.

The chain couples TRBV6-4 to TRBJ2-3; weak D call: TRBD2 (6 bases). The CDR3 sequence is 14 residues long. The ends were cut back, 2 bases at V and 4 bases at J, with 10 bases in the middle. Per germline, CDR1 MRHNA and CDR2 SNTAGT. The DNA of the CDR3 is TGTGCCAGCAGTGACCACTCGGGGGCAGATACGCAGTATTTT. It codes for CASSDHSGADTQYF.

The chain recombines TRBV7-2 with TRBJ1-2; D remains unclear. Per the germline V gene, CDR1 is SGHTA and CDR2 is FQGNSA. V was trimmed by 2 bases and J by 4 bases, leaving 8 bases between them. The CDR3 contains 13 residues. CDR3 sequence reads: CASSLSDFYGYTF. In DNA form, the CDR3 reads TGTGCCAGCAGCTTATCGGACTTCTATGGCTACACCTTC.

A few counts support this clonotype. The rearrangement joins TRBV28 to TRBJ2-1, with a tentative D call TRBD2 (6 bases). The CDR3 is 18 residues long. Looked up from germline, CDR1 is MDHEN and CDR2 is SYDVKM. Trimming took off 5 bases at V and 9 bases at J, with 29 bases between the two ends. The CDR3 DNA reads as TGTGCCAGCAGTCCTGACACCAGCATGGCGGGATGGAAGGTTGAGCAGTTCTTC. Translating gives CASSPDTSMAGWKVEQFF.

The V and J genes are TRBV29-1 and TRBJ2-1; D possibly uses TRBD1 or TRBD2 (6 bases each). The CDR3 is 16 amino acids. CDR1 and CDR2 (germline): SQVTM, ANQGSEA. The V end lost 3 bases, the J end lost 0 bases, and 15 bases lay between the germline ends. CDR3 in DNA: TGCAGCGTTGAGGGGGCTAGCGATTACTCCTACAATGAGCAGTTCTTC. Amino acid sequence: CSVEGASDYSYNEQFF.

V is TRBV10-3 and J is TRBJ2-1; D may correspond to TRBD1 or TRBD2 (5 bases each). The CDR3 contains 15 residues. Deletions cut 6 bases from V and 5 bases from J, with 17 bases between. Germline-derived CDR1 and CDR2 are ENHRY and SYGVKD. DNA for the CDR3: TGTGCCATCAGGCCCGATGGGGGAGTTAACAATGAGCAGTTCTTC. This gives the protein CAIRPDGGVNNEQFF.

This clonotype was recorded only once. This chain uses TRBV28 with TRBJ2-7; TRBD2 matches at 14 bases. Germline lookup yields CDR1 MDHEN and CDR2 SYDVKM. This CDR3 is built from 21 residues. Unmatched junction bases numbered 21, after V lost 8 bases and J lost 0 bases. CDR3 nucleotides: TGTGCCAGCCCCCCCACCGGGACGTTGGGGACTAGCGGGAGAAACTCCTACGAGCAGTACTTC. It encodes CASPPTGTLGTSGRNSYEQYF.

In this sample, this clonotype turned up many times. V and J are TRBV10-2 and TRBJ2-3, with TRBD2 identical over 13 bases. Per the germline V gene, CDR1 is WSHSY and CDR2 is SAAADI. CDR3 length equals 15 residues. V shed 7 bases, J shed 6 bases, and the junction held 7 bases outside the gene matches. The CDR3 region is CASKAKLAGGDTQYF. CDR3 bases: TGCGCCAGCAAAGCCAAACTAGCGGGGGGGGATACGCAGTATTTT.

This clonotype came up a few times. The chain has TRBV20-1 and TRBJ2-7; a possible D gene is TRBD2 (5 bases). There are 15 residues in the CDR3. The V end was cut by 5 bases, the J end by 4 bases, with 21 bases between. Germline CDR1 DFQATT, CDR2 SNEGSKA (reference sequence). Here the CDR3 reads CSAGVLGEEAYEQYV. The CDR3 DNA sequence: TGCAGTGCTGGGGTATTGGGTGAGGAGGCTTACGAGCAGTACGTC.

The chain links TRBV28 to TRBJ2-5, with D maybe TRBD1 (6 bases). The V gene's germline CDR1 is MDHEN and CDR2 SYDVKM. V lost 3 bases, J lost 5 bases, and 22 bases lay in between. The CDR3 length is 17 residues. The CDR3 protein is CASSFGPGTARGETQYF. CDR3 DNA sequence: TGTGCCAGCAGTTTCGGCCCCGGGACGGCGAGGGGGGAGACCCAGTACTTC. The variable domain in full, completed from reference TRBV28 and TRBJ2-5, reads DVKVTQSSRYLVKRTGEKVFLECVQDMDHENMFWYRQDPGLGLRLIYFSYDVKMKEKGDIPEGYSVSREKKERFSLILESASTNQTSMYLCASSFGPGTARGETQYFGPGTRLLVL.

The chain employs TRBV9 and TRBJ2-7; 14 nucleotides match TRBD2. The CDR3 sequence is 18 residues long. Looked up from germline, CDR1 is SGDLS and CDR2 is YYNGEE. Trimming took 4 bases from V and 6 from J; bases not matched to a gene: 15. The CDR3 coding sequence is TGTGCCAGCAGCATCTCCGGGACTAGCGGGAGCCTCGCCTCCGAGCAGTACTTC. Residues: CASSISGTSGSLASEQYF.

The chain couples TRBV9 to TRBJ1-2; no firm D call. This CDR3 contains 11 residues. The germline V and J ends were trimmed by 5 bases and 7 bases, with 9 bases remaining between them. Germline V lookup: CDR1 SGDLS, CDR2 YYNGEE. CDR3: CASRTPGGYTF. Written as DNA, the CDR3 is TGTGCCAGCAGAACCCCGGGTGGCTACACCTTC.

The chain links TRBV6-2 or TRBV6-3 to TRBJ1-1; D is unclear. The CDR3 covers 13 residues. Germline V gives CDR1 MNHEY, CDR2 SVGEGT. V lost 10 bases, J lost 1 base, and 13 bases lay in between. CDR3: CATGSQENTEAFF. The CDR3 DNA sequence: TGTGCCACCGGCTCCCAGGAGAACACTGAAGCTTTCTTT.

This chain links TRBV20-1 with TRBJ2-3; D is uncertain. The ends were cut back, 1 base at V and 2 bases at J, with 13 bases in the middle. CDR3 length equals 15 residues. Germline loops: CDR1 DFQATT, CDR2 SNEGSKA (reference sequence). The CDR3 sequence: CSARAQPSLTDTQYF. CDR3 DNA sequence: TGCAGTGCTAGAGCCCAGCCCTCCCTCACAGATACGCAGTATTTT.

The chain joins TRBV11-2 to TRBJ1-2; D is unresolved. CDR1 is SGHAT and CDR2 is FQNNGV in the germline V gene. The CDR3 runs to 16 residues. V was pared by 1 base and J by 0 bases, with 12 bases between. CDR3 nucleotides: TGTGCCAGCAGCTTAGTGTCTGTTCCCACTAACTATGGCTACACCTTC. Translated: CASSLVSVPTNYGYTF.

The gene calls are TRBV20-1 and TRBJ1-1; D might be TRBD1 (6 bases). CDR1 is DFQATT, CDR2 SNEGSKA, per germline (reference sequence). Trimming shortened V by 6 bases and J by 3 bases, and 20 bases separated the two germline ends. CDR3 length equals 15 residues. This chain's CDR3 is CSAPEEGRGDTEAFF. The CDR3 coding sequence is TGCAGTGCACCAGAAGAGGGCAGGGGCGACACTGAAGCTTTCTTT.